This T cell receptor (beta chain) stems from a study of cytomegalovirus exposure and HLA in healthy donors. From germline, CDR1 is SGHDT and CDR2 YYEEEE. CDR3 length: 15 amino acids. The V gene end was trimmed by 4 bases and the J gene end by 4 bases; junction bases not matched to a gene: 7. Study-level points and caveats: Accurate prediction of most subjects' HLA-A and HLA-B alleles from TCR beta sequences was reported.

The donors gave bone marrow, and they were healthy. In its sample, this clone was seen a few times. Its antigen is unidentified. Vbeta (60) and Jbeta (13) primers were used in the PCR. This table comes from immunoSEQ multiplex PCR, and its TCRdb copy is limited to in-frame clones, with some not included. The data contain some 200,000 clones, over 75% of them singletons. The sequence was obtained from a girl under two years old in good health and CMV-seronegative. This chain joins TRBV5-6 and TRBJ2-3, with TRBD2 identical over 9 bases. Material for sequencing was PBMCs. In DNA, the CDR3 is TGTGCCAGCAGCCTGCGGGGGGGCCGTCCAGATACGCAGTATTTT. Translating it yields CASSLRGGRPDTQYF.